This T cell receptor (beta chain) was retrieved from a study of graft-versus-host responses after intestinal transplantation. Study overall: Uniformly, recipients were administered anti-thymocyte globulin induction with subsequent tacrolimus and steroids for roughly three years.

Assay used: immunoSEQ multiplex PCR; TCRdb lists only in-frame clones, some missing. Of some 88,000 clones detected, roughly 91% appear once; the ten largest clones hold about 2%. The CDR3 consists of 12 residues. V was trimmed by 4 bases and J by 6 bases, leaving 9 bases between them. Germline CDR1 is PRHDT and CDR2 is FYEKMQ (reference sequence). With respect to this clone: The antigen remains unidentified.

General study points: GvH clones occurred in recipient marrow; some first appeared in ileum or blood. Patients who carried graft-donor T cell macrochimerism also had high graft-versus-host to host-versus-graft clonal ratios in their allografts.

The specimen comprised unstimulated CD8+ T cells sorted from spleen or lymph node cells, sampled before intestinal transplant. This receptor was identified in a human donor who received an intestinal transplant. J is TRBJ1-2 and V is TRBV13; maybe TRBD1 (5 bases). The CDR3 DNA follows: TGTGCCAGCAGCTCCAGGGTGAATGGCTACACCTTC. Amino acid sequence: CASSSRVNGYTF.